This T cell receptor beta chain emerged from a study of glioma-infiltrating T cells. As regards this clonotype: Its matching antigen is unknown.

Overall study results and limits: Tissue-blood divergence was below expectation in non-neoplastic patients, above in gliomas. Signature shared blood CDR3 motifs were enriched in low-divergence and depleted in high-divergence patients.

Using RNA template, CDR3s of TCR alpha and beta were amplified with iRepertoire arm-PCR. Via MiXCR, TCRdb re-called the multiplex PCR reads, giving one row per CDR3 protein. The data hold about 400,000 distinct CDR3 sequences, with around 38% observed a single time. The sequenced sample was glioma tissue, nonneoplastic brain tissue, or PBMCs (not recorded which). This TCR derives from a human donor with low-grade glioma or glioblastoma, undergoing nonglioma brain surgery, or in good health (not recorded which).

CDR3 sequence: CASSSLAGLETDTQYF. CDR3 nucleotide sequence: TGCGCCAGCAGCTCTCTAGCGGGACTGGAGACAGATACGCAGTATTTT. The V call is TRBV5-1, the J call TRBJ2-3; TRBD2 matches 9 bases. CDR1 and CDR2 from the germline V gene are SGHRS and YFSETQ. Trimming removed 3 bases from V and 3 bases from J; junction bases left unmatched: 8. The CDR3 sequence is 16 residues long. Supplemented by reference TRBV5-1 and TRBJ2-3, the full variable domain reads KAGVTQTPRYLIKTRGQQVTLSCSPISGHRSVSWYQQTPGQGLQFLFEYFSETQRNKGNFPGRFSGRQFSNSRSEMNVSTLELGDSALYLCASSSLAGLETDTQYFGPGTRLTVL.